One and the same sample provided the 12 T cell receptor beta chains below, sequenced in a study of T-cell reconstitution after alpha-beta-depleted transplantation in children. This sample's TCRbeta library carried unique molecular identifier barcodes. TCRdb re-called the PCR reads with MiXCR, one entry per CDR3 protein. The sample lists fewer than 700,000 distinct CDR3 sequences, 10% to 15% occurring once. Source: PBMCs, mostly from graft donor cells, taken 360 days after TCRalphabeta/CD19-depleted stem cell transplant. All receptors derive from a male patient aged 10 to 17 who had a stem cell transplant for acute myeloid leukemia, so the T cells may come from the graft donor.

The chain recombines TRBV28 with TRBJ1-4; a weak D match, TRBD1 (6 bases). V was clipped by 5 bases and J by 2 bases, with 9 bases between them. The CDR3 loop spans 14 amino acids. Germline CDR1 and CDR2: MDHEN and SYDVKM. CDR3 nucleotides: TGTGCCAGCAGTCAACAGGGCACTAATGAAAAACTGTTTTTT. Translating it yields CASSQQGTNEKLFF. Full variable domain (outside the CDR3, taken from reference TRBV28 and TRBJ1-4): DVKVTQSSRYLVKRTGEKVFLECVQDMDHENMFWYRQDPGLGLRLIYFSYDVKMKEKGDIPEGYSVSREKKERFSLILESASTNQTSMYLCASSQQGTNEKLFFGSGTQLSVL.

This clonotype was picked up a small number of times. V usage is TRBV10-3 and J usage is TRBJ2-1; 10 bases map to TRBD1. Germline trimming cut 3 bases from V and 4 bases from J; bases unmatched to any gene: 3. The CDR3 has 15 residues. In germline, CDR1 is ENHRY, CDR2 SYGVKD. The chain's CDR3 is CAISDRGQGYNEQFF. The CDR3 DNA follows: TGTGCCATCAGTGATAGGGGACAGGGGTACAATGAGCAGTTCTTC.

This clonotype was observed a few times. The chain combines TRBV7-2 with TRBJ2-1; TRBD2 agrees at 8 bases. There are 15 residues in the CDR3. The germline CDR1 and CDR2 sequences are SGHTA and FQGNSA. J gave up 7 bases and V 6 bases, and 11 bases lay outside the gene matches. The CDR3 nucleotides are TGTGCCAGCAGGCGGGAGGCCCTACAGAGGAATGAGCAGTTCTTC. The encoded protein is CASRREALQRNEQFF.

The chain couples TRBV12-3 or TRBV12-4 to TRBJ2-7, with D perhaps TRBD1 (6 bases). Trimming left V 6 bases short and J 3 bases short, with 15 bases between. The CDR3 has 14 amino acids. DNA for the CDR3: TGTGCCAGCAGCACTCGAACAGGGATCTACGAGCAGTACTTC. It yields the protein CASSTRTGIYEQYF.

The sample holds one count of this clonotype. The genes are TRBV20-1 and TRBJ1-6; D ambiguous. Per germline, CDR1 DFQATT and CDR2 SNEGSKA (reference sequence). V was trimmed by 0 bases and J by 6 bases, leaving 12 bases between them. The length of the CDR3 is 15 residues. CDR3 amino acids: CSARDPRSGNSPLHF. Written as DNA, the CDR3 is TGCAGTGCTAGAGATCCAAGGAGCGGTAATTCACCCCTCCACTTT.

This clonotype was seen at least ten times. The chain couples TRBV6-5 to TRBJ2-1; perhaps TRBD2 as D (6 bases). CDR1 and CDR2 (germline): MNHEY, SVGAGI. CDR3 length: 12 residues. V shed 4 bases and J shed 6 bases, with 7 bases lying between them. This chain's CDR3 is CASSSTSNEQFF. The CDR3 DNA is TGTGCCAGCAGTTCGACTAGCAATGAGCAGTTCTTC.

V gene TRBV5-4 combines with J gene TRBJ2-4, with D hard to call. The germline gives CDR1 SGHNT, CDR2 YYREEE (reference sequence). The CDR3 is 14 residues long. Between the trimmed V and J ends, which lost 0 bases and 6 bases, there was a span of 10 bases. The CDR3, as DNA: TGTGCCAGCAGCTTGGCCTCAGTTGGAAACATTCAGTACTTC. It codes for CASSLASVGNIQYF. The whole variable domain, remainder taken from reference TRBV5-4 and TRBJ2-4, is ETGVTQSPTHLIKTRGQQVTLRCSSQSGHNTVSWYQQALGQGPQFIFQYYREEENGRGNFPPRFSGLQFPNYSSELNVNALELDDSALYLCASSLASVGNIQYFGAGTRLSVL.

This clonotype was seen more than once but under ten times. The rearrangement uses TRBV7-9 and TRBJ2-1; the D is unclear. The V gene's germline CDR1 is SEHNR and CDR2 FQNEAQ (reference sequence). The CDR3 is 15 residues long. Trimming took off 2 bases at V and 6 bases at J, with 14 bases between the two ends. CDR3 in DNA: TGTGCCAGCAGCTTAAAGGGTATGCGGCTCAATGAGCAGTTCTTC. Translated: CASSLKGMRLNEQFF.

There are many counts of this clonotype. The V gene is TRBV4-2, the J gene TRBJ2-3; 9 positions match TRBD2. The germline V gene encodes CDR1 LGHNA and CDR2 YNFKEQ. V was clipped by 4 bases and J by 6 bases; unmatched bases: 14. CDR3 size: 17 residues. CDR3 amino acids: CASSPGLAGFESDTQYF. As DNA, the CDR3 is TGTGCCAGCAGCCCCGGCCTAGCGGGATTTGAAAGCGATACGCAGTATTTT.

This clonotype was counted many times. The genes are TRBV6-2 or TRBV6-3 and TRBJ2-7; D gene uncertain. The CDR3 is 12 amino acids. Germline CDR1 reads MNHEY; CDR2 reads SVGEGT. Trimming left V 6 bases short and J 0 bases short, with 6 bases between. This chain's CDR3 is CASSYSSYEQYF. The CDR3 DNA sequence: TGTGCCAGCAGCTATAGCTCCTACGAGCAGTACTTC.

Many counts were recorded for this clonotype. The V call is TRBV7-2, the J call TRBJ1-5; TRBD1 is a possible D gene (6 bases). The CDR3 spans 15 residues. The V end was cut by 5 bases, the J end by 4 bases, with 15 bases between. Germline V CDR1 and CDR2: SGHTA, FQGNSA. The CDR3 loop is CASSPQGHLNQPQHF. In nucleotides, the CDR3 is TGTGCCAGCAGCCCCCAGGGACACCTGAATCAGCCCCAGCATTTT.

This clonotype was found many times. The chain couples TRBV7-2 to TRBJ2-3; 7 bases match TRBD1. The V segment lost 0 bases and the J segment 0 bases; nucleotides outside the gene matches: 9. The germline CDR1 and CDR2 sequences are SGHTA and FQGNSA. The CDR3 sequence is 18 residues long. CDR3 nucleotides: TGTGCCAGCAGCTTAGCCAAAGACAGGGTTTTTAGCACAGATACGCAGTATTTT. It is translated as CASSLAKDRVFSTDTQYF.